The clone carrying this T cell receptor beta chain was seen only once. The antigen is unknown. The PCR was carried out with 60 Vbeta primers and 13 Jbeta primers. TCRdb keeps only in-frame clones here, not all; method: immunoSEQ multiplex PCR. This sample has over 150,000 clones, with over 65% found just once. J lost 4 bases, V lost 4 bases, and 6 bases had no gene match. This CDR3 has 16 amino acids. CDR1 MNHEY and CDR2 SVGAGI come from the germline V gene. The data were taken from a study of cytomegalovirus exposure and HLA in healthy donors. Whole-study results and caveats: What TCR beta sequences reportedly achieved was accurate prediction of HLA-A and HLA-B alleles in most subjects.

This TCR derives from a woman aged 30 to 39 in good health and CMV-seronegative. The chain employs TRBV6-5 and TRBJ2-2; TRBD2 agrees at 10 bases. Sequences were obtained from PBMCs. CDR3: CASSLSGGAGTGELFF. CDR3 sequence (DNA): TGTGCCAGCAGTTTAAGCGGGGGGGCGGGCACCGGGGAGCTGTTTTTT.